This T cell receptor (beta chain) is from a study of T-cell reconstitution after alpha-beta-depleted transplantation in children. Germline V gene sequence: CDR1 SGHTA, CDR2 FQGNSA. The V segment lost 5 bases and the J segment 6 bases; nucleotides outside the gene matches: 6. The CDR3 covers 15 residues. During its preparation, the TCRbeta library received unique molecular identifiers. Each CDR3 protein gets one entry after TCRdb re-called the PCR reads with MiXCR. The sample has roughly 610,000 distinct CDR3 sequences; about 10% are singletons. Ten or more counts support this clonotype. This TCR derives from a human donor who donated a stem cell graft to a child with acute myeloid leukemia. The source material was PBMCs from the stem cell graft donor, sampled from the stem cell graft. The chain has TRBV7-2 and TRBJ2-7; TRBD2 matches at 14 bases. The CDR3 protein is CASSPRTSGRTEQYF. CDR3 bases: TGTGCCAGCAGCCCTCGGACTAGCGGGAGGACCGAGCAGTACTTC.